This TCR beta chain comes out of a study of PD-L1 blockade in urothelial cancer. As for the study in general: Atezolizumab 1,200 mg was given intravenously every 3 weeks, starting 2014. Blood analysis was done at 3 weeks (second dose) and 6 weeks after treatment began.

Every PCR was spiked with synthetic TCR analog templates. Profiled with immunoSEQ multiplex PCR; TCRdb holds only in-frame clones, not every one. The table has 20,000 to 25,000 clones, approximately 81% seen once. The time point denotes: peripheral blood 6 weeks after treatment start. Urothelial carcinoma, locally advanced or metastatic, affected the patients. The sequencing used PBMCs, collected around atezolizumab (anti-PD-L1) treatment. The receptor was derived from a man in his 70s with urothelial cancer.

The DNA of the CDR3 is TGTGCCAGCAGCTCAGCAGCTTCGACAGGGAACTATGGCTACACCTTC. This encodes CASSSAASTGNYGYTF. This chain links TRBV7-8 with TRBJ1-2, with 7 positions matching TRBD1. Trimming removed 4 bases from V and 2 bases from J; junction bases left unmatched: 10. The CDR3 runs to 16 residues. The germline gives CDR1 SGHVS, CDR2 FQNEAQ. Complete variable domain (other parts from reference TRBV7-8 and TRBJ1-2): GAGVSQSPRYKVAKRGQDVALRCDPISGHVSLFWYQQALGQGPEFLTYFQNEAQLDKSGLPSDRFFAERPEGSVSTLKIQRTQQEDSAVYLCASSSAASTGNYGYTFGSGTRLTVV.